This T cell receptor (beta chain) was identified in a study of blood T cell repertoires in COVID-19. Study at large: Acute and convalescent COVID-19 samples came from the United States, Italy and Spain. From T cells, B-cell-depleted T cells, or PBMCs came the material, which was cDNA or gDNA.

Original processing notes: Reference gene primer amplification gave nucleated cell count estimates. Produced via immunoSEQ multiplex PCR; TCRdb's table is partial and in-frame only. The V and J calls and clone size come from that table; D and trimming were worked out from the DNA. The profile shows 200,000 to 250,000 clones, nearly 90% of them singletons. The CDR3 runs 15 residues. CDR1 is SGHTA and CDR2 is FQGTGA in the germline V gene. The V end was cut by 7 bases, the J end by 6 bases, with 22 bases between. This chain uses TRBV7-3 with TRBJ2-7; TRBD2 might be the D (5 bases). This clonotype was obtained from a woman between 18 and 30 years old who had recovered from COVID-19. What was sequenced was peripheral blood. CDR3 amino acids: CASTYLVRGIGEQYF. CDR3 nucleotide sequence: TGTGCCAGCACATACTTGGTACGGGGAATTGGCGAGCAGTACTTC.